This T cell receptor (beta chain) was identified during a study of tumor-infiltrating lymphocytes in primary liver carcinoma. About the research overall: Participating patients were men and women between 30 and 69 years old. Findings and limits, study-wide: Among the pair types, tumor region pairs showed more overlap than tumor-adjacent and tumor-blood pairs.

This CDR3 contains 16 residues. Trimming took 5 bases from V and 3 from J; bases not matched to a gene: 9. Looked up from germline, CDR1 is SGHAT and CDR2 is FQNNGV. The roughly 17-31 mg bulk tissue piece was not sorted before simultaneous RNA and DNA extraction. This clonotype was picked up many times. Antigen unknown. The template, about 510 ng total RNA, yielded TCR beta cDNA made with a constant-region primer. The TCR beta library was amplified through three nested multiplex PCR rounds in a modified ARM-PCR procedure. The first two PCR rounds, around 11 cycles each, used TRBV1-TRBV30 forward primers and a C-beta reverse primer. One entry per CDR3 protein results from TCRdb running MiXCR on the multiplex PCR reads. The repertoire holds approximately 60,000 distinct CDR3 sequences, over 65% seen once, with just over 55% in the top ten.

This receptor was identified in a man aged 35-49 years with primary liver carcinoma and hepatitis B virus infection. Specimen: liver tumor tissue from sampling region 2. As to subset: tumor region T2, inferior pole. The chain has TRBV11-2 and TRBJ2-3; TRBD2 matches at 9 bases. For the CDR3, the DNA is TGTGCCAGCAGCCCCCTGACTAGCGGCAGTACAGATACGCAGTATTTT. Translated: CASSPLTSGSTDTQYF.